Included here is one T cell receptor beta chain sequence, with context. Its antigen is not identified. The sample belongs to a study of cytomegalovirus exposure and HLA in healthy donors. PCR primers comprised 60 Vbeta and 13 Jbeta primers. Libraries were prepared by immunoSEQ multiplex PCR; TCRdb keeps only in-frame clonotypes and omits some of them. Of about 260,000 clones in the sample, 84% were seen once. Healthy donors of bone marrow made up the group. Notes on the study in general: A later examination showed that TCR association rates differed by HLA locus, with DRB1 most and HLA-C fewest. Later analysis revealed greater clonal expansion in HLA-associated TCR beta chains than in equally common others. Indistinguishable V segments, including TRBV6-2 and TRBV6-3, were excluded.

The germline gives CDR1 LNHNV, CDR2 YYDKDF (reference sequence). J lost 6 bases, V lost 6 bases, and 4 bases had no gene match. The CDR3 is 13 residues long. The receptor was derived from a woman aged 40-49 years in good health and CMV-seropositive. Source material: PBMCs. This rearrangement joins TRBV15 to TRBJ2-1; TRBD2 matches at 8 bases. CDR3 nucleotides: TGTGCCACCAGGAGCGGGAGTCGCAATGAGCAGTTCTTC. Translated: CATRSGSRNEQFF.